The TCR beta chain under discussion was sequenced for a study of naive and memory T cell subsets. Points from the study as a whole: In CD4 and CD8 cells, diversity dropped from naive through EMRA. Over 95% of naive TCR sequences appeared only once after error correction, unlike memory subsets. Especially in CD8 cells, naive repertoires contained a few larger clonotypes, possibly CD45RA-re-expressing memory cells.

Two oligonucleotides, mixed equimolar, formed the beta constant-region primer covering TRBC1 and TRBC2. Ligated cDNA was amplified by four rounds of PCR with nested alpha and beta constant-region primers and SP2. An oligonucleotide with the SP2 primer and a 12-nucleotide UMI was ligated to the cDNA 3' end. TCRdb fed the UMI-ligation and nested PCR reads into MiXCR, producing one record per CDR3 protein. The table has roughly 150,000 distinct CDR3 sequences, approximately 20% seen once; the top ten hold around 0.63%. Cells stained for CD3, CD4, CD8, CD45RA, CD27 and viability were sorted into four CD45RA/CD27 subsets. This clonotype was detected a few times. Its target is unknown. This receptor was identified in a human donor in good health. The specimen sequenced was naive CD8+ T cells from blood.

The CDR3 loop reads CSAPSGLLTSYNEQFF. CDR3 in DNA: TGCAGTGCTCCAAGCGGGCTCCTTACTTCCTACAATGAGCAGTTCTTC. V is TRBV20-1 and J is TRBJ2-1; a weak D match, TRBD2 (6 bases). In germline, CDR1 is DFQATT, CDR2 SNEGSKA (reference sequence). This CDR3 spans 16 amino acids. Trimming shortened V by 5 bases and J by 1 base, and 18 bases separated the two germline ends.